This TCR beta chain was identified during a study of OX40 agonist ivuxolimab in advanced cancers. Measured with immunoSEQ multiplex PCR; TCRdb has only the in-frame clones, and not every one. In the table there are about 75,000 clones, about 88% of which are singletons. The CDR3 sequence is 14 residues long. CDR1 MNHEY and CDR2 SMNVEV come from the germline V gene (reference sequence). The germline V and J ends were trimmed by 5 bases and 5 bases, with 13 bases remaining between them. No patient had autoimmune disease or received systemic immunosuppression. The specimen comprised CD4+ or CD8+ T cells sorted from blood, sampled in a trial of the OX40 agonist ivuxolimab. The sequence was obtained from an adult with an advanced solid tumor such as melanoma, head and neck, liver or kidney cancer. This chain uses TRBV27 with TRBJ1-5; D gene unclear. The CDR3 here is CASSPRQLDQPQHF. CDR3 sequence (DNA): TGTGCCAGCAGTCCAAGACAACTCGATCAGCCCCAGCATTTT.